These 3 T cell receptor beta chains originate from one sample sequenced in a study of Graves' ophthalmopathy and Graves' hyperthyroidism. Amplified TCR beta CDR3 regions were obtained using RNA transcripts as template. HTBI primers served in a first-round RT-PCR, which a second-round multiplex PCR followed. TCRdb passed the multiplex PCR reads through MiXCR, listing each CDR3 protein once. The sample contains 620,000 or so distinct CDR3 sequences, over 20% of which appear only once. Material: peripheral blood. These receptors were taken from a woman between 18 and 30 years old with stable Graves' hyperthyroidism. Some clones in this sample may be carry-over from other donors' samples.

At least ten counts were recorded for this clonotype. V gene TRBV30 combines with J gene TRBJ2-7; a possible D gene is TRBD1 (5 bases). Germline-derived CDR1 and CDR2 are GTSNPN and SVGIG (reference sequence). The CDR3 contains 13 residues. Trimming took off 2 bases at V and 7 bases at J, with 15 bases between the two ends. The CDR3 DNA reads as TGTGCCTGGAGTCCCAGGGCTGGTGAAGAGCAGTACTTC. Translating it yields CAWSPRAGEEQYF.

This clonotype has ten or more counts. The V and J genes are TRBV7-8 and TRBJ1-6; D gene ambiguous. The CDR3 contains 14 residues. Germline V gene sequence: CDR1 SGHVS, CDR2 FQNEAQ. V was cut by 1 base and J by 14 bases, with 15 bases left in between. The CDR3 nucleotides are TGTGCCAGCAGCTTAGATCAGCCCATTTCCGCCCTCCACTTT. It encodes CASSLDQPISALHF.

This clonotype was observed a few times. The V and J genes are TRBV5-1 and TRBJ2-3, with D maybe TRBD2 (5 bases). There are 13 residues in the CDR3. Trimming pared 7 bases from V and 0 bases from J, leaving 9 bases between. Germline V gene sequence: CDR1 SGHRS, CDR2 YFSETQ. The CDR3 reads CASWGVSTDTQYF. The CDR3 nucleotides read TGCGCCAGCTGGGGAGTTAGCACAGATACGCAGTATTTT.